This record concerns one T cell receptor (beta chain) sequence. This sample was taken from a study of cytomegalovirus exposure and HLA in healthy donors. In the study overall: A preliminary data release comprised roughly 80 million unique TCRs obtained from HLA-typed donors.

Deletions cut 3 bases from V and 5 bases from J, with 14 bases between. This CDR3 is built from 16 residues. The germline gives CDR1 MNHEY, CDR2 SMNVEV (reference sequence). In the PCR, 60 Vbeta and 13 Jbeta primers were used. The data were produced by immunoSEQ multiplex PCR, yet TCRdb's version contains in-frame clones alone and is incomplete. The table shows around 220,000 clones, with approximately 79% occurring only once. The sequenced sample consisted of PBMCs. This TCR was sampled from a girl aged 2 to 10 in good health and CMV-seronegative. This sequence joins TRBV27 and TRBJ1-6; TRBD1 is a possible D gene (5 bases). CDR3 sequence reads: CASSLTVRTNNSPLHF. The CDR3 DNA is TGTGCCAGCAGTTTGACCGTTAGGACAAATAATTCACCCCTCCACTTT.